Listed below are T cell receptor beta chains from one sample, sequenced in a study of tumor-infiltrating lymphocytes in primary liver carcinoma. TCRdb re-called the multiplex PCR reads with MiXCR, one entry per CDR3 protein. Seen here are over 75,000 distinct CDR3 sequences, about 70% observed once, and the top ten hold around 30%. The sample comprised tumor-adjacent normal liver tissue. The receptor set was obtained from a man aged 40-55 years with primary liver carcinoma and hepatitis B virus infection. Both conserved end residues are part of each CDR3. The D gene is left open where the match is weak. Not every row has a clone size; where given, it reads once, few, many or a size class.

CDR3	DNA	D	size	V	J
CASSLGSAAQENIQYF	TGCGCCAGCAGCCTCGGATCAGCGGCCCAGGAAAACATTCAATACTTC	.	.	TRBV4-1	TRBJ2-4
CSTSTAGANIDTQYF	TGCAGTACTAGCACCGCGGGGGCAAACATAGATACGCAGTATTTT	.	.	TRBV20-1	TRBJ2-3
CASSGRTGGRGNTIYF	TGTGCCAGCAGCGGGCGGACGGGGGGAAGAGGAAACACCATATATTTT	.	.	TRBV11-2	TRBJ1-3
CASSPNMGQSNTGELFF	TGTGCCAGCAGCCCCAATATGGGACAATCGAACACCGGGGAGCTGTTTTTT	.	.	TRBV11-2	TRBJ2-2
CASSLSGLNTPLHF	TGTGCCAGCAGTTTATCGGGACTAAATACACCCCTCCACTTT	.	.	TRBV28	TRBJ1-6
CASSLGTGGDTQYF	TGTGCCAGCAGCCTCGGGACTGGGGGCGATACGCAGTATTTT	.	medium-sized	TRBV11-2	TRBJ2-3
CASRRGLGGSYNEQLF	TGTGCCAGCAGACGGGGCCTAGGGGGCTCATACAATGAGCAGTTATTC	TRBD1	.	TRBV6-5	TRBJ2-1
CASSLGGLNEQFF	TGTGCCAGCAGCTTAGGGGGACTGAATGAGCAGTTCTTC	.	many	TRBV7-8	TRBJ2-1
CASSFGVNEQFF	TGTGCCAGCAGCTTTGGTGTCAATGAGCAGTTCTTC	.	many	TRBV13	TRBJ2-1
CASSLFRDGNTEAFF	TGTGCCAGCAGTCTCTTCCGGGACGGGAACACTGAAGCTTTCTTT	.	many	TRBV12-3/TRBV12-4	TRBJ1-1
CIVAGQGLTYDQYF	TGCATCGTTGCGGGACAGGGACTAACCTACGACCAGTACTTC	TRBD1	.	TRBV29-1	TRBJ2-7
CASSYGGTNTEAFF	TGTGCCAGCAGTTACGGGGGTACAAACACTGAAGCTTTCTTT	.	many	TRBV6-5	TRBJ1-1
CASSSRGDRDTGELFF	TGTGCCAGCAGTTCGCGCGGGGACAGGGACACCGGGGAGCTGTTTTTT	TRBD1	many	TRBV12-3/TRBV12-4	TRBJ2-2
CASGLAFTSYEQYF	TGTGCCAGCGGTTTAGCGTTTACGTCCTACGAGCAGTACTTC	.	.	TRBV12-3/TRBV12-4	TRBJ2-7
CVSSAMGDTDIRYF	TGTGTCAGCAGCGCTATGGGGGACACTGACATTCGGTACTTC	.	.	TRBV11-2	TRBJ2-4
CASSTGTAYAGELFF	TGTGCCAGCAGTACCGGGACCGCCTACGCCGGGGAACTGTTTTTT	.	.	TRBV12-3/TRBV12-4	TRBJ2-2
CASSLFRREVIGDTQYF	TGTGCCAGCAGCTTATTCAGGCGGGAGGTAATAGGAGATACGCAGTATTTT	TRBD2	medium-sized	TRBV11-1	TRBJ2-3
CAISDLGQEAFF	TGTGCCATCAGTGACCTCGGACAGGAAGCTTTCTTT	.	many	TRBV10-3	TRBJ1-1
CASNPSIGTGETQYF	TGTGCCAGCAACCCGTCCATAGGGACTGGGGAGACCCAGTACTTC	.	.	TRBV11-2	TRBJ2-5
CASSLQGRGYTF	TGTGCCAGCAGTTTACAGGGTCGTGGCTACACCTTC	.	.	TRBV28	TRBJ1-2
CASRGWDRVMHGYTF	TGTGCCAGCAGAGGGTGGGACAGGGTTATGCATGGCTACACCTTC	TRBD1	.	TRBV28	TRBJ1-2
CAPGTGVHKQYF	TGTGCTCCAGGGACAGGGGTTCATAAGCAGTACTTC	TRBD1	.	TRBV11-2	TRBJ2-7
CASSLVDRDGIDTQYF	TGCGCCAGCAGCCTTGTCGACAGGGACGGTATAGATACGCAGTATTTT	TRBD1	.	TRBV5-1	TRBJ2-3
CASSSRDGSYEQYF	TGTGCCAGCAGCTCCCGGGACGGGTCATACGAGCAGTACTTC	.	many	TRBV5-5	TRBJ2-7
CASSLTQETQYF	TGCGCCAGCAGCTTGACCCAAGAGACCCAGTACTTC	.	many	TRBV5-1	TRBJ2-5
CVSNYAAVLYDEQFF	TGTGTCAGCAATTACGCTGCGGTACTGTACGATGAGCAGTTCTTC	.	.	TRBV6-5	TRBJ2-1
CASNQDSSYEQYF	TGTGCCAGCAACCAAGACAGCTCCTACGAACAGTACTTC	.	.	TRBV14	TRBJ2-7
CASSLTDGAYEHYF	TGTGCTAGCAGCTTGACCGATGGAGCCTACGAGCACTACTTC	.	.	TRBV11-2	TRBJ2-7
CASSLVTGLASTDTQHF	TGTGCCAGCAGCTTAGTGACGGGACTAGCGAGCACAGATACGCAGCATTTT	.	.	TRBV7-8	TRBJ1-5
CTSGGQGTARETQYF	TGTACCAGCGGCGGACAAGGGACAGCCAGAGAGACCCAGTACTTC	TRBD1	.	TRBV11-2	TRBJ2-5
CASSLSQLNEKLFF	TGTGCCAGCAGTTTATCACAGCTAAATGAAAAACTGTTTTTT	.	many	TRBV28	TRBJ1-4
CASSLRTGYEQYF	TGTGCCAGCAGCTTAAGGACAGGCTACGAGCAGTACTTC	TRBD1	many	TRBV13	TRBJ2-7
CASSVRGGGEQYF	TGTGCCAGCAGCGTACGAGGGGGCGGCGAGCAGTACTTC	TRBD1	few	TRBV9	TRBJ2-7
CASRSGSNYGYTF	TGTGCCAGTAGGTCCGGTTCTAACTATGGCTACACCTTC	.	.	TRBV28	TRBJ1-2
CATRKSDTQYF	TGTGCCACCCGAAAATCCGATACGCAGTATTTT	.	few	TRBV19	TRBJ2-3
CDISESARETQYF	TGTGACATCAGTGAGTCGGCAAGGGAGACCCAGTACTTC	.	.	TRBV10-3	TRBJ2-5
CASSLDPSEYEQYF	TGTGCCAGCAGCTTAGACCCGTCAGAGTACGAGCAGTACTTC	.	.	TRBV11-2	TRBJ2-7
CASSLRTSDITDTQYF	TGTGCCAGCAGCCTACGGACTAGCGATATCACAGATACGCAGTATTTT	TRBD2	few	TRBV7-9	TRBJ2-3
CASSFSGRGETQYF	TGTGCCAGCAGCTTTAGCGGGAGAGGAGAGACCCAGTACTTC	TRBD2	few	TRBV7-2	TRBJ2-5
CASSLEGSHGTQYF	TGTGCCAGCAGTTTGGAGGGGTCACACGGTACGCAGTATTTT	.	many	TRBV6-5	TRBJ2-3
CASSGQGGYDQYF	TGTGCCAGTAGTGGACAGGGTGGCTACGACCAGTACTTC	TRBD1	once	TRBV5-4	TRBJ2-7
CASSQTPYAYNSPLHF	TGTGCCAGCAGCCAAACACCATACGCCTATAATTCACCCCTCCACTTT	.	.	TRBV7-9	TRBJ1-6
CASSLGDRHPVTDTQYF	TGTGCCAGCAGCTTGGGTGACAGGCACCCCGTCACAGATACGCAGTATTTT	.	.	TRBV7-9	TRBJ2-3
CASSPGGSAEAFF	TGTGCCAGCAGCCCCGGAGGATCGGCTGAAGCTTTCTTT	.	few	TRBV7-9	TRBJ1-1